The rows below give T cell receptor beta chains drawn from one sample of a study of early T cells in non-severe SARS-CoV-2 infection. MiXCR, applied by TCRdb to the 5' RACE reads, yields one record per CDR3 protein. The sample records more than 50,000 distinct CDR3 sequences, under 15% being singletons. The sequences come from whole blood, collected at baseline. The source is an adult who was a healthcare worker with PCR-confirmed SARS-CoV-2 infection or an uninfected control (not recorded which). Both conserved end residues are part of each CDR3. Fields, in order: CDR3 protein, CDR3 DNA, V gene, clone size, J gene, D gene, CDR3 length. D genes are given only for firm matches. Some rows have no size entry. The others give once, few or many, or a class for an expanded clone.

CDR3: CASSNDRDQPQHF
DNA: TGTGCCAGCAGTAACGACAGAGATCAGCCCCAGCATTTT
V: TRBV6-5
size: -
J: TRBJ1-5
D: -
length: 13

CDR3: CASSSVRVSNYGYTF
DNA: TGTGCCAGCAGCTCTGTGCGCGTATCGAACTATGGCTACACCTTC
V: TRBV11-2
size: few
J: TRBJ1-2
D: -
length: 15

CDR3: CASSFRSGVDEQFF
DNA: TGTGCCAGCAGTTTCCGGAGCGGGGTTGATGAGCAGTTCTTC
V: TRBV27
size: few
J: TRBJ2-1
D: TRBD2
length: 14

CDR3: CSARDTGQGGNQPQHF
DNA: TGCAGTGCTAGAGATACAGGACAGGGGGGGAATCAGCCCCAGCATTTT
V: TRBV20-1
size: many
J: TRBJ1-5
D: TRBD1
length: 16

CDR3: CASSQEGGQATYEQYF
DNA: TGTGCCAGCAGCCAAGAGGGGGGTCAGGCGACCTACGAGCAGTACTTC
V: TRBV4-2
size: few
J: TRBJ2-7
D: -
length: 16

CDR3: CSAHAGANTGELFF
DNA: TGCAGTGCCCACGCAGGGGCGAACACCGGGGAGCTGTTTTTT
V: TRBV20-1
size: -
J: TRBJ2-2
D: -
length: 14

CDR3: CASSLGLAGDTDTQYF
DNA: TGTGCCAGCAGCTTGGGACTAGCGGGAGACACAGATACGCAGTATTTT
V: TRBV7-3
size: many
J: TRBJ2-3
D: TRBD2
length: 16

CDR3: CASSLDGPYYEQYF
DNA: TGCGCCAGCAGCTTGGACGGACCCTACTACGAGCAGTACTTC
V: TRBV5-1
size: few
J: TRBJ2-7
D: -
length: 14

CDR3: CASSLARDLTYNEQFF
DNA: TGTGCCAGCAGCTTAGCTCGGGACCTGACTTACAATGAGCAGTTCTTC
V: TRBV7-8
size: few
J: TRBJ2-1
D: -
length: 16

CDR3: CASRDRPNTGELFF
DNA: TGTGCCAGCAGAGACAGACCGAACACCGGGGAGCTGTTTTTT
V: TRBV7-6
size: many
J: TRBJ2-2
D: -
length: 14

CDR3: CASSRGVYNEQFF
DNA: TGTGCCAGCAGCCGGGGAGTCTACAATGAGCAGTTCTTC
V: TRBV12-3/TRBV12-4
size: -
J: TRBJ2-1
D: -
length: 13

CDR3: CSVEVFSGVGYTF
DNA: TGCAGCGTTGAGGTTTTTTCGGGCGTTGGCTACACCTTC
V: TRBV29-1
size: many
J: TRBJ1-2
D: -
length: 13

CDR3: CASSMILAGLQDTQYF
DNA: TGTGCCAGCAGCATGATACTAGCGGGACTACAAGATACGCAGTATTTT
V: TRBV7-2
size: few
J: TRBJ2-3
D: TRBD2
length: 16

CDR3: CSAPRHEQFF
DNA: TGCAGTGCCCCGCGGCATGAGCAGTTCTTC
V: TRBV20-1
size: -
J: TRBJ2-1
D: -
length: 10

CDR3: CANSLRTSGNNEQFF
DNA: TGCGCCAACAGCTTGCGTACTAGCGGAAACAATGAGCAGTTCTTC
V: TRBV5-1
size: -
J: TRBJ2-1
D: TRBD2
length: 15

CDR3: CASSQGTSGSTDTQYF
DNA: TGTGCCAGCAGCCAAGGGACTAGCGGCAGCACAGATACGCAGTATTTT
V: TRBV3-1
size: many
J: TRBJ2-3
D: TRBD2
length: 16

CDR3: CASSLDWTSGNNEQFF
DNA: TGTGCCAGCAGCTTAGACTGGACTAGCGGGAACAATGAGCAGTTCTTC
V: TRBV11-2
size: -
J: TRBJ2-1
D: TRBD2
length: 16

CDR3: CASQDRPLYNSPLHF
DNA: TGTGCCAGCCAGGACAGGCCTTTATATAATTCACCCCTCCACTTT
V: TRBV2
size: medium-sized
J: TRBJ1-6
D: TRBD1
length: 15

CDR3: CSASGQGTYEQYF
DNA: TGCAGTGCTAGTGGACAGGGAACCTACGAGCAGTACTTC
V: TRBV20-1
size: -
J: TRBJ2-7
D: TRBD1
length: 13

CDR3: CASSWAPRTGELFF
DNA: TGTGCCAGCAGTTGGGCACCACGGACCGGGGAGCTGTTTTTT
V: TRBV2
size: once
J: TRBJ2-2
D: -
length: 14

CDR3: CASTTGTTYEQYF
DNA: TGTGCCAGCACGACCGGGACTACCTACGAGCAGTACTTC
V: TRBV28
size: -
J: TRBJ2-7
D: TRBD2
length: 13

CDR3: CASSESTWGQLTDTQYF
DNA: TGCGCCAGCAGTGAGTCGACGTGGGGTCAACTCACAGATACGCAGTATTTT
V: TRBV10-1
size: -
J: TRBJ2-3
D: -
length: 17

CDR3: CASSPYRQGPSGNTIYF
DNA: TGTGCCAGCAGCCCTTACAGACAGGGGCCATCCGGAAACACCATATATTTT
V: TRBV5-4
size: -
J: TRBJ1-3
D: TRBD1
length: 17

CDR3: CASSPTGFEQFF
DNA: TGTGCCAGCAGTCCCACAGGGTTTGAGCAGTTCTTC
V: TRBV28
size: -
J: TRBJ2-1
D: -
length: 12

CDR3: CSARQGSTDTQYF
DNA: TGCAGCGCACGACAGGGAAGCACAGATACGCAGTATTTT
V: TRBV29-1
size: -
J: TRBJ2-3
D: TRBD1
length: 13

CDR3: CASSEILRADTQYF
DNA: TGTGCCAGCAGTGAAATATTGCGGGCAGATACGCAGTATTTT
V: TRBV6-1
size: -
J: TRBJ2-3
D: -
length: 14

CDR3: CASSPSYEQYF
DNA: TGTGCCAGCAGCCCTTCCTACGAGCAGTACTTC
V: TRBV7-9
size: many
J: TRBJ2-7
D: -
length: 11

CDR3: CASSPQSGGNSPLHF
DNA: TGTGCCAGCTCACCTCAGTCCGGGGGAAATTCACCCCTCCACTTT
V: TRBV18
size: -
J: TRBJ1-6
D: -
length: 15

CDR3: CASTFNGGSGNTIYF
DNA: TGTGCCAGCACCTTTAACGGGGGCTCTGGAAACACCATATATTTT
V: TRBV12-3/TRBV12-4
size: -
J: TRBJ1-3
D: -
length: 15

CDR3: CASATKRGRLASGTGELFF
DNA: TGCGCCAGCGCAACAAAGAGGGGGAGGTTGGCCTCGGGCACCGGGGAGCTGTTTTTT
V: TRBV10-2
size: -
J: TRBJ2-2
D: -
length: 19

CDR3: CASSSQGVTDTIYF
DNA: TGTGCCAGCAGTTCCCAGGGGGTTACGGACACCATATATTTT
V: TRBV28
size: -
J: TRBJ1-3
D: TRBD1
length: 14

CDR3: CASRGDRNYGYTF
DNA: TGTGCCAGCAGGGGGGACAGAAACTATGGCTACACCTTC
V: TRBV7-3
size: many
J: TRBJ1-2
D: TRBD1
length: 13

CDR3: CASRPTAISGELFF
DNA: TGTGCCAGCAGGCCGACAGCCATCTCCGGGGAGCTGTTTTTT
V: TRBV27
size: -
J: TRBJ2-2
D: -
length: 14

CDR3: CASSLRGGADYEQYF
DNA: TGTGCCAGCAGCTTAAGGGGGGGCGCGGACTACGAGCAGTACTTC
V: TRBV7-2
size: -
J: TRBJ2-7
D: -
length: 15

CDR3: CASSVDIPYEQYF
DNA: TGCGCCAGCAGCGTGGACATTCCCTACGAGCAGTACTTC
V: TRBV5-1
size: few
J: TRBJ2-7
D: -
length: 13

CDR3: CASSLRQTVSTDTQYF
DNA: TGCGCCAGCAGCTTAAGGCAGACCGTTAGCACAGATACGCAGTATTTT
V: TRBV5-1
size: -
J: TRBJ2-3
D: -
length: 16

CDR3: CASSLEAGARLYGYTF
DNA: TGTGCCAGCAGCTTGGAGGCAGGGGCCCGGCTGTATGGCTACACCTTC
V: TRBV5-4
size: many
J: TRBJ1-2
D: -
length: 16

CDR3: CASSSGHLYQETQYF
DNA: TGTGCCAGCAGTTCGGGACACTTGTACCAAGAGACCCAGTACTTC
V: TRBV27
size: -
J: TRBJ2-5
D: -
length: 15

CDR3: CASSQDWLAPGELFF
DNA: TGCGCCAGCAGCCAAGATTGGCTAGCCCCCGGGGAGCTGTTTTTT
V: TRBV4-1
size: many
J: TRBJ2-2
D: -
length: 15

CDR3: CASSETELQETQYF
DNA: TGTGCCAGCAGTGAGACAGAACTTCAAGAGACCCAGTACTTC
V: TRBV12-3/TRBV12-4
size: few
J: TRBJ2-5
D: -
length: 14

CDR3: CASSWGGSSEAFF
DNA: TGTGCCAGCAGCTGGGGCGGTAGCTCTGAAGCTTTCTTT
V: TRBV7-9
size: many
J: TRBJ1-1
D: -
length: 13

CDR3: CATSDSRAEAQYF
DNA: TGTGCCACCAGTGATTCCCGGGCCGAGGCCCAGTACTTC
V: TRBV24-1
size: few
J: TRBJ2-5
D: -
length: 13